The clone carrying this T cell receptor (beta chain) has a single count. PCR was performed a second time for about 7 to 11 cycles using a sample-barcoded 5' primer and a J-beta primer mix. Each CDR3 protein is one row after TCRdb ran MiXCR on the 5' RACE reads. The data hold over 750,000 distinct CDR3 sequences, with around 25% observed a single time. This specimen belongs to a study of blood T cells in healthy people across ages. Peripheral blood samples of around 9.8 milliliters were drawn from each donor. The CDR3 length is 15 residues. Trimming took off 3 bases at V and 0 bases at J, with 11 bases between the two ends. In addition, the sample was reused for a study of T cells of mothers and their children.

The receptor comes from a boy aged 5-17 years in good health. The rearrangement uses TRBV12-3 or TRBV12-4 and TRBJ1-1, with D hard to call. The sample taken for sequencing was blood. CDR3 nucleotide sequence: TGTGCCAGCAGTTTCGCGGGCAGGATGAACACTGAAGCTTTCTTT. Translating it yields CASSFAGRMNTEAFF.